The clone carrying this TCR beta chain was picked up a small number of times. Its antigen remains unidentified. This sample is part of a study of T cell repertoires in cytomegalovirus infection. Broader study findings: There were HLA-C-restricted CMV-specific TCR beta clonotypes dominating the ex vivo response.

Trimming at V came to 5 bases and at J to 10 bases, leaving 7 bases not matched to a gene. Per germline, CDR1 LNHDA and CDR2 SQIVND (reference sequence). CDR3 length: 13 residues. MiXCR was run by TCRdb on the reads, yielding one entry per CDR3 protein. The sample records more than 150,000 distinct CDR3 sequences, approximately 20% being singletons. Specimen: PBMCs. V and J are TRBV19 and TRBJ1-5, with 8 bases that match TRBD1. The sequence came from a human donor in good health (CMV status not recorded). Some clones in this sample may be carry-over from other donors' samples. CDR3 nucleotides: TGTGCCAGTAGTGGACAGGGCTACTTACCCCAGCATTTT. Its protein product is CASSGQGYLPQHF.